Listed below are T cell receptor beta chains from one sample, sequenced in a study of response to subunit inactivated influenza vaccine. TCRdb reanalysed the RT-PCR reads using MiXCR and keeps one entry per CDR3 protein. The sample records 400,000 to 650,000 distinct CDR3 sequences, 6% to 9% being singletons. The sample was PBMCs from blood, taken roughly 24 months after vaccination. The receptors here all came from a man in his fifties or sixties who received an inactivated influenza vaccine. CDR3s include the opening cysteine and the closing phenylalanine or tryptophan. The order of the fields is J gene, clone size, V gene, D gene, CDR3 DNA, CDR3 protein. The D gene is left open where the match is weak. Clone size is shown for a subset of rows, as once, few, many or a class of expanded clone.

J: TRBJ2-7; size: NA; V: TRBV12-3/TRBV12-4; D: NA; DNA: TGTGCCAGCAGAATCCAGGGAGCCCACGAGCAGTACTTC; CDR3: CASRIQGAHEQYF
J: TRBJ2-3; size: NA; V: TRBV10-3; D: NA; DNA: TGTGCCATCACCCCGCGGGATGGCGGGGGCACAGATACGCAGTATTTT; CDR3: CAITPRDGGGTDTQYF
J: TRBJ2-7; size: NA; V: TRBV5-6; D: NA; DNA: TGTGCCAGCAGCTTGGTCCGGCTCAGGGGGGAGGGCGAGCAGTACTTC; CDR3: CASSLVRLRGEGEQYF
J: TRBJ2-5; size: many; V: TRBV11-2; D: NA; DNA: TGTGCCAGCAGCTTAGATCCTAGGGAGACCCAGTACTTC; CDR3: CASSLDPRETQYF
J: TRBJ2-5; size: few; V: TRBV12-5; D: TRBD2; DNA: TGTGCTAGTGGCTATGGTTCGGGAGGTGATGAGACCCAGTACTTC; CDR3: CASGYGSGGDETQYF
J: TRBJ1-2; size: NA; V: TRBV20-1; D: TRBD1; DNA: TGCAGTGCTATAGGGGGCGGAGGCTATGGCTACACCTTC; CDR3: CSAIGGGGYGYTF
J: TRBJ2-7; size: many; V: TRBV5-1; D: TRBD1; DNA: TGCGCCAGCAGCGTGGGACAGGGTTACTACGAGCAGTACTTC; CDR3: CASSVGQGYYEQYF
J: TRBJ1-5; size: NA; V: TRBV6-6; D: NA; DNA: TGTGCCAGCAGTTACGGGCAGATACAGCCCCAGCATTTT; CDR3: CASSYGQIQPQHF
J: TRBJ2-5; size: NA; V: TRBV20-1; D: NA; DNA: TGCAGTGCTCCGAGGGGCCAAACAGAGACCCAGTACTTC; CDR3: CSAPRGQTETQYF
J: TRBJ1-2; size: NA; V: TRBV28; D: TRBD1; DNA: TGTGCCAGCAGTGCCCAGGGGGGCTATGGCTACACCTTC; CDR3: CASSAQGGYGYTF
J: TRBJ2-3; size: NA; V: TRBV5-1; D: TRBD2; DNA: TGCGCCAGCAGCCAGCGGGACACAGATACGCAGTATTTT; CDR3: CASSQRDTDTQYF
J: TRBJ2-1; size: many; V: TRBV27; D: NA; DNA: TGTGCCAGCAGTCGGGTAGCGTTGTTCAATGAGCAGTTCTTC; CDR3: CASSRVALFNEQFF
J: TRBJ2-1; size: NA; V: TRBV15; D: NA; DNA: TGTGCCACCAGATTTTCTAGCGCTAACAATGAGCAGTTCTTC; CDR3: CATRFSSANNEQFF
J: TRBJ2-1; size: few; V: TRBV12-3/TRBV12-4; D: NA; DNA: TGTGCCAGCAGTTTAGAAGCTAGCGTCTTTGAGCAGTTCTTC; CDR3: CASSLEASVFEQFF
J: TRBJ2-3; size: NA; V: TRBV7-9; D: TRBD2; DNA: TGTGCCAGCACCCCTAGCGGGAGCCCAGATACGCAGTATTTT; CDR3: CASTPSGSPDTQYF
J: TRBJ2-7; size: many; V: TRBV18; D: NA; DNA: TGTGCCAGCTCACCAAGATCCTCCTACGAGCAGTACTTC; CDR3: CASSPRSSYEQYF
J: TRBJ2-7; size: few; V: TRBV7-2; D: NA; DNA: TGTGCCAGCAGCTTAACCCCATTAACCTACGAGCAGTACTTC; CDR3: CASSLTPLTYEQYF
J: TRBJ1-5; size: NA; V: TRBV6-1; D: TRBD1; DNA: TGTGCCAGCAGTGACCGCGACAGGGTGCGAAGCAATCAGCCCCAGCATTTT; CDR3: CASSDRDRVRSNQPQHF
J: TRBJ1-1; size: many; V: TRBV7-2; D: NA; DNA: TGTGCCAGCAGCTTAGGGGACGGGCTGGGCACTGAAGCTTTCTTT; CDR3: CASSLGDGLGTEAFF
J: TRBJ2-7; size: many; V: TRBV6-6; D: NA; DNA: TGTGCCAGCCTTAATGCCGAGAACTACGAGCAGTACTTC; CDR3: CASLNAENYEQYF
J: TRBJ1-2; size: NA; V: TRBV6-1; D: NA; DNA: TGTGCCAGCAGGAACCCTACACCGGGAGGCTACACCTTC; CDR3: CASRNPTPGGYTF
J: TRBJ2-3; size: NA; V: TRBV6-1; D: NA; DNA: TGTGCCAGCAGTCTTAGGGGGGGGCTAGATACGCAGTATTTT; CDR3: CASSLRGGLDTQYF